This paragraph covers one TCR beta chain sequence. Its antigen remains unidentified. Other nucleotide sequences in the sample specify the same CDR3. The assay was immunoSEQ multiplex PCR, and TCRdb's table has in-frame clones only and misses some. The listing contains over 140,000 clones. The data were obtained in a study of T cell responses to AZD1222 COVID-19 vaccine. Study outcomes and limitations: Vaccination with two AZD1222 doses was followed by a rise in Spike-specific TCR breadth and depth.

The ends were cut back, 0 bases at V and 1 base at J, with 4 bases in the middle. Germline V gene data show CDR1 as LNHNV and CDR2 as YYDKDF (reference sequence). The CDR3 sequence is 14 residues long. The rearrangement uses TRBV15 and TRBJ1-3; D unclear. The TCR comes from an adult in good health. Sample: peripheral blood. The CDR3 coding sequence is TGTGCCACCAGCAGAGAAGGGTCTGGAAACACCATATATTTT. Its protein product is CATSREGSGNTIYF.